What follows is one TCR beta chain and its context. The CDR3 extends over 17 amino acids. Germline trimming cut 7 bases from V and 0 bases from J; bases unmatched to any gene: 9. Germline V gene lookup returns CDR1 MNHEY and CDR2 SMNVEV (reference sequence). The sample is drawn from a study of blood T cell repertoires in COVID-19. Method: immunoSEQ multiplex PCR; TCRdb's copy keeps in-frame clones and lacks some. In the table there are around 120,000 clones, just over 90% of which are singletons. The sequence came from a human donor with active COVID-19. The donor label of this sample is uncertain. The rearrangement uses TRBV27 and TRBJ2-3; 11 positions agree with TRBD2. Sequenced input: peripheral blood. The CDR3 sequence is CASTTSGGDYSTDTQYF. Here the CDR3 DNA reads TGTGCCAGCACCACTAGCGGGGGCGATTATAGCACAGATACGCAGTATTTT.